This entry lists 28 T cell receptor beta chains sequenced from one sample in a study of T cell repertoires in cytomegalovirus infection. TCRdb recomputed calls from the reads with MiXCR, one row per CDR3 protein. The sample gives around 300,000 distinct CDR3 sequences, 25% of which show up once; approximately 15% is in the top ten. The sample comprised PBMCs. Receptors originate from a human donor in good health (CMV status not recorded). Some clones in this sample may be carry-over from other donors' samples.

The genes are TRBV5-5 and TRBJ2-2, with 8 bases lining up with TRBD2. Trimming at V came to 0 bases and at J to 1 base, leaving 8 bases not matched to a gene. This CDR3 region has 18 residues. Germline assignment: CDR1 SGHKS and CDR2 YYEKEE (reference sequence). Here the CDR3 DNA reads TGTGCCAGCAGCTTGGGGGGCCTAGCGGGTGTGAACACCGGGGAGCTGTTTTTT. It specifies CASSLGGLAGVNTGELFF.

V usage is TRBV28 and J usage is TRBJ2-1; TRBD2 matches 12 bases. The CDR3 runs 16 residues. The junction had 9 bases not matched to a gene; V was cut back by 7 bases and J by 5 bases. CDR1 and CDR2 (germline): MDHEN, SYDVKM. CDR3 DNA: TGTGCCAGCACCTTATCTAGCGGGAGGGCCCACAATGAGCAGTTCTTC. Its protein is CASTLSSGRAHNEQFF.

Ten or more counts support this clonotype. The rearrangement links TRBV7-2 to TRBJ2-3, with 10 bases matching TRBD2. The CDR3 is 16 residues long. CDR1 and CDR2 from the germline V gene are SGHTA and FQGNSA. J was trimmed by 3 bases and V by 4 bases; bases with no gene match: 7. The CDR3 loop is CASSSQAGGGTDTQYF. The CDR3 DNA sequence: TGTGCCAGCAGCTCCCAAGCGGGAGGGGGGACAGATACGCAGTATTTT.

This clonotype was counted many times. CDR3 in DNA: TGTGCCAGCAGCTTAGCTGGTCTAGCGGGAAAGCTGTTTTTT. Residues: CASSLAGLAGKLFF. This chain connects TRBV7-9 to TRBJ2-2; 9 nucleotides match TRBD2. V was clipped by 0 bases and J by 12 bases; unmatched bases: 5. CDR3 length equals 14 residues. Germline lookup yields CDR1 SEHNR and CDR2 FQNEAQ (reference sequence).

This clonotype turned up a few times. The rearrangement joins TRBV5-4 to TRBJ2-7; a weak D match, TRBD1 (6 bases). From germline, CDR1 is SGHNT and CDR2 YYREEE (reference sequence). The CDR3 is 15 residues long. Trimming left V 3 bases short and J 3 bases short, with 16 bases between. In nucleotides, the CDR3 is TGTGCCAGCAGCTCTCGGGACATCGGCTTCTACGAGCAGTACTTC. Translated: CASSSRDIGFYEQYF.

For this clonotype: A much larger clonotype is one base distant, so this may be a read error. The chain carries TRBV7-2 and TRBJ1-3, with unresolved D. This CDR3 spans 15 amino acids. The V gene's germline CDR1 is SGHTA and CDR2 FQGNSA. CDR3 in amino acids: CASSSRPTSENTIYF. The DNA of the CDR3 is TGTGCCAGCAGCTCCCGTCCGACCTCTGAAAACACCATATATTTT.

J is TRBJ2-4 and V is TRBV28; unclear D gene. Per the germline V gene, CDR1 is MDHEN and CDR2 is SYDVKM. The CDR3 is 13 amino acids. The ends were cut back, 5 bases at V and 0 bases at J, with 5 bases in the middle. CDR3 coding DNA: TGTGCCAGCAGTCTCTTAGCCAAAAACATTCAGTACTTC. This sequence encodes CASSLLAKNIQYF.

This clonotype was observed a few times. The chain has TRBV30 and TRBJ2-3; weak D call: TRBD1 (5 bases). The CDR3 length is 16 residues. The germline CDR1 and CDR2 sequences are GTSNPN and SVGIG (reference sequence). V was trimmed by 0 bases and J by 0 bases, leaving 13 bases between them. The CDR3 nucleotides are TGTGCCTGGAGTGTGGACACCCCAGGGAGCACAGATACGCAGTATTTT. Translating it yields CAWSVDTPGSTDTQYF.

This clonotype was seen only a few times. CDR3 in amino acids: CASSLERAKNIQYF. In DNA, the CDR3 is TGTGCCAGCAGCTTAGAGAGAGCCAAAAACATTCAGTACTTC. The chain uses TRBV7-8 and TRBJ2-4; no clear D. Germline CDR1 SGHVS, CDR2 FQNEAQ. V was pared by 1 base and J by 0 bases, with 4 bases between. The CDR3 totals 14 residues.

The CDR3 DNA sequence: TGTGCCAGCAGCTTGGTTGGAATTGGGGAGTTCTTC. Protein sequence: CASSLVGIGEFF. This chain connects TRBV5-5 to TRBJ2-1, with D unresolved. Germline CDR1 SGHKS, CDR2 YYEKEE (reference sequence). CDR3 length: 12 amino acids. Trimming shortened V by 0 bases and J by 14 bases, and 12 bases separated the two germline ends.

The V and J genes are TRBV20-1 and TRBJ2-5; the D is unclear. CDR1 is DFQATT, CDR2 SNEGSKA, per germline (reference sequence). The CDR3 sequence is 13 residues long. Trimming stripped 6 bases from V and 0 bases from J, with 11 bases between. The CDR3 region has the DNA TGCAGTGCCACCTCGGAGTACCAAGAGACCCAGTACTTC. Amino acid sequence: CSATSEYQETQYF.

V and J are TRBV2 and TRBJ1-1; perhaps TRBD1 as D (5 bases). The V and J ends lost 6 bases and 5 bases respectively, with 19 bases between them. Germline CDR1 SNHLY, CDR2 FYNNEI. This CDR3 spans 15 amino acids. As DNA, the CDR3 is TGTGCCAGCAGCCTACCTCAGGGAGGTAGGACTGAAGCTTTCTTT. This translates into CASSLPQGGRTEAFF.

V usage is TRBV27 and J usage is TRBJ2-1; no reliable D call. The length of the CDR3 is 12 residues. The ends were cut back, 2 bases at V and 5 bases at J, with 4 bases in the middle. Germline-derived CDR1 and CDR2 are MNHEY and SMNVEV (reference sequence). The CDR3 spells CASSLRNNEQFF. In nucleotides, the CDR3 is TGTGCCAGCAGTTTACGGAACAATGAGCAGTTCTTC.

The table lists this clonotype with many counts. The chain combines TRBV7-2 with TRBJ1-5; D is ambiguous. This CDR3 spans 15 amino acids. V dropped 1 base and J dropped 4 bases, with 11 bases sitting between them. Germline-derived CDR1 and CDR2 are SGHTA and FQGNSA. The CDR3 loop reads CASSLGEGRNQPQHF. CDR3 sequence (DNA): TGTGCCAGCAGCTTAGGAGAAGGACGGAATCAGCCCCAGCATTTT. Full variable domain (rest looked up from reference TRBV7-2 and TRBJ1-5): GAGVSQSPSNKVTEKGKDVELRCDPISGHTALYWYRQSLGQGLEFLIYFQGNSAPDKSGLPSDRFSAERTGGSVSTLTIQRTQQEDSAVYLCASSLGEGRNQPQHFGDGTRLSIL.

This clonotype was found a few times. At one of its ends the junction is not consistent with the germline gene, which may arise from a read error. The rearrangement uses TRBV2 and TRBJ2-1, with no clear D. The CDR3 totals 13 residues. Germline lookup yields CDR1 SNHLY and CDR2 FYNNEI. As DNA, the CDR3 is TGTGCCAGCAGGGAAGACTGGAACAATGAGCAGTTCTTC. It is translated as CASREDWNNEQFF. The full variable domain, its missing parts supplied by reference TRBV2 and TRBJ2-1, is EPEVTQTPSHQVTQMGQEVILRCVPISNHLYFYWYRQILGQKVEFLVSFYNNEISEKSEIFDDQFSVERPDGSNFTLKIRSTKLEDSAMYFCASREDWNNEQFFGPGTRLTVL.

As to this clonotype: This may come from a read error, since a much larger clone is one base off. The chain recombines TRBV7-2 with TRBJ2-7; D gene ambiguous. The CDR3 runs to 13 residues. Germline-derived CDR1 and CDR2 are SGHTA and FQGNSA. V was trimmed by 5 bases and J by 2 bases, leaving 10 bases between them. The CDR3 protein is CASSRTLTYEQYF. As DNA, the CDR3 is TGTGCCAGCAGCAGAACACTAACCTACGAGCAGTACTTC. Full variable domain (rest looked up from reference TRBV7-2 and TRBJ2-7): GAGVSQSPSNKVTEKGKDVELRCDPISGHTALYWYRQSLGQGLEFLIYFQGNSAPDKSGLPSDRFSAERTGGSVSTLTIQRTQQEDSAVYLCASSRTLTYEQYFGPGTRLTVT.

The V call is TRBV25-1, the J call TRBJ1-1; D may be TRBD1 (5 bases). The CDR3 covers 17 residues. The V and J ends lost 3 bases and 0 bases respectively, with 17 bases between them. The germline V gene encodes CDR1 MGHDK and CDR2 SYGVNS. CDR3 DNA sequence: TGTGCCAGCAGTGACTCAGGGTTTTGGGCCATGAACACTGAAGCTTTCTTT. Amino acids: CASSDSGFWAMNTEAFF. The full variable domain, its missing parts supplied by reference TRBV25-1 and TRBJ1-1, is EADIYQTPRYLVIGTGKKITLECSQTMGHDKMYWYQQDPGMELHLIHYSYGVNSTEKGDLSSESTVSRIRTEHFPLTLESARPSHTSQYLCASSDSGFWAMNTEAFFGQGTRLTVV.

This clonotype came up a few times. This rearrangement joins TRBV5-1 to TRBJ2-5; the D is unclear. The V and J ends lost 4 bases and 4 bases respectively, with 14 bases between them. Per the germline V gene, CDR1 is SGHRS and CDR2 is YFSETQ. The CDR3 runs to 14 residues. CDR3 sequence reads: CASSPKGPGETQYF. CDR3 nucleotide sequence: TGCGCCAGCAGCCCCAAAGGCCCAGGAGAGACCCAGTACTTC.

This chain links TRBV24-1 with TRBJ1-2; 7 bases agree with TRBD1. V shed 9 bases and J 4 bases; nucleotides not matched to a gene: 7. CDR3 length: 13 residues. Germline CDR1 is KGHDR and CDR2 is SFDVKD. CDR3 amino acids: CATSTGKFYGYTF. In DNA, the CDR3 is TGTGCCACCTCGACAGGGAAGTTCTATGGCTACACCTTC.

There are a few counts of this clonotype. The chain carries TRBV19 and TRBJ1-5; unclear D gene. Germline CDR1 is LNHDA and CDR2 is SQIVND (reference sequence). V lost 5 bases to trimming and J lost 9 bases, with 14 bases between them. The CDR3 contains 13 residues. CDR3 in DNA: TGTGCCAGTAGTGAGACACCCACGGCGCCCCAGCATTTT. Translating it yields CASSETPTAPQHF.

V usage is TRBV13 and J usage is TRBJ1-2; TRBD1 matches at 9 bases. The CDR3 length is 15 residues. Trimming removed 3 bases from V and 2 bases from J; junction bases left unmatched: 4. Looked up from germline, CDR1 is PRHDT and CDR2 is FYEKMQ (reference sequence). CDR3 nucleotide sequence: TGTGCCAGCAGCTTCTCCGGGACAGGGAACTATGGCTACACCTTC. Its protein product is CASSFSGTGNYGYTF.

This chain connects TRBV30 to TRBJ2-7; 7 nucleotides line up with TRBD2. This CDR3 has 13 residues. CDR1 GTSNPN and CDR2 SVGIG come from the germline V gene (reference sequence). J gave up 2 bases and V 0 bases, and 1 base lay outside the gene matches. The CDR3 sequence is CAWSVAGTYEQYF. The CDR3, as DNA: TGTGCCTGGAGTGTAGCGGGAACCTACGAGCAGTACTTC.

This clonotype was picked up a small number of times. V gene TRBV12-3 or TRBV12-4 combines with J gene TRBJ2-1; 7 bases match TRBD1. The V and J ends lost 2 bases and 3 bases, in that order; junction bases with no gene match: 4. CDR3 length equals 15 residues. The CDR3 region has the DNA TGTGCCAGCAGTTTAAAGGGGACAGACTACAATGAGCAGTTCTTC. Amino acids: CASSLKGTDYNEQFF.

This clonotype occurred once. The chain recombines TRBV27 with TRBJ1-2; maybe TRBD1 (5 bases). Looked up from germline, CDR1 is MNHEY and CDR2 is SMNVEV (reference sequence). Trimming took off 8 bases at V and 3 bases at J, with 13 bases between the two ends. This CDR3 comprises 13 residues. The CDR3 region is CASGTPRDYGYTF. In nucleotides, the CDR3 is TGTGCCAGCGGGACCCCCAGGGACTATGGCTACACCTTC.

This clonotype has ten or more counts. The gene calls are TRBV7-2 and TRBJ2-1; D ambiguous. Germline V lookup: CDR1 SGHTA, CDR2 FQGNSA. The CDR3 is made up of 12 amino acids. The V gene lost 5 bases and the J gene lost 2 bases, with 4 bases spanning the gap. The CDR3 region is CASSPAYNEQFF. The CDR3 region has the DNA TGTGCCAGCAGCCCCGCCTACAATGAGCAGTTCTTC.

The rearrangement joins TRBV3-1 to TRBJ1-5, with D hard to call. Between the trimmed V and J ends, which lost 0 bases and 7 bases, there was a span of 7 bases. The CDR3 contains 13 residues. Germline V gives CDR1 LGHDT, CDR2 YNNKEL (reference sequence). This CDR3 is CASSQDPEQPQHF. In nucleotides, the CDR3 is TGTGCCAGCAGCCAAGATCCGGAACAGCCCCAGCATTTT.

This clonotype has a handful of counts. The chain has TRBV3-1 and TRBJ1-3; a weak D match, TRBD1 (6 bases). The CDR3 is 13 amino acids. Trimming left V 3 bases short and J 4 bases short, with 7 bases between. Germline CDR1 reads LGHDT; CDR2 reads YNNKEL (reference sequence). In nucleotides, the CDR3 is TGTGCCAGCAGCCAGACAGGCGGAAACACCATATATTTT. It specifies CASSQTGGNTIYF.

The chain links TRBV15 to TRBJ1-5, with D unresolved. V was pared by 0 bases and J by 9 bases, with 12 bases between. The CDR3 extends over 14 amino acids. Germline V CDR1 and CDR2: LNHNV, YYDKDF (reference sequence). The chain's CDR3 is CATSRDRDPGPQHF. The CDR3 nucleotides read TGTGCCACCAGCAGAGATCGAGACCCCGGGCCCCAGCATTTT. Full variable domain (outside the CDR3, taken from reference TRBV15 and TRBJ1-5): DAMVIQNPRYQVTQFGKPVTLSCSQTLNHNVMYWYQQKSSQAPKLLFHYYDKDFNNEADTPDNFQSRRPNTSFCFLDIRSPGLGDTAMYLCATSRDRDPGPQHFGDGTRLSIL.